This T cell receptor (beta chain) was obtained from a study of T cell repertoires in cytomegalovirus infection. Study-wide results and limits: What dominated the ex vivo response were HLA-C-restricted CMV-specific TCR beta clonotypes.

After removal of 2 bases from V and 8 bases from J, the junction contained 13 bases not matched to a gene. The CDR3 is 17 amino acids. Germline V gene sequence: CDR1 MNHNY, CDR2 SVGAGI (reference sequence). TCRdb reprocessed the reads with MiXCR, giving one entry per CDR3 protein. Here the sample spans hundreds of thousands of distinct CDR3 sequences, under 45% being singletons. This clonotype was seen more than once but under ten times. Its cognate antigen is unknown. The sequenced sample was cultured PBMCs, obtained from culture after CMV antigen stimulation. This TCR derives from a human donor in good health (CMV status not recorded). Some clones in this sample may be carry-over from other donors' samples. The J gene is TRBJ1-2, the V gene TRBV6-6; TRBD1 agrees at 11 bases. The CDR3 DNA reads as TGTGCCAGCAGTTACGAAGGACAGGGGGCTTCCCGCGGGGGCTACACCTTC. Its protein is CASSYEGQGASRGGYTF.